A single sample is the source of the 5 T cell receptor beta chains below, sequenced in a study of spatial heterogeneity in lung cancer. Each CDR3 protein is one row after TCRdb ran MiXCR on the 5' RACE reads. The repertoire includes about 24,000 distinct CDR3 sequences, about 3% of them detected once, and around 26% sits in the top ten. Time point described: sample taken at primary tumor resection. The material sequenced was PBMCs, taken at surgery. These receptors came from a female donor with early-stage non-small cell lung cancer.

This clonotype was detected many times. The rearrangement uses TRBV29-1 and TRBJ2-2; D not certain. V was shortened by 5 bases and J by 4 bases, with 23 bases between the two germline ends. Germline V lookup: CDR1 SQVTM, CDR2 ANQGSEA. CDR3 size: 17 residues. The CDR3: CSVYGRLSPRGTGELFF. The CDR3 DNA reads TGCAGCGTTTATGGCCGTTTAAGCCCTCGAGGCACCGGGGAGCTGTTTTTT.

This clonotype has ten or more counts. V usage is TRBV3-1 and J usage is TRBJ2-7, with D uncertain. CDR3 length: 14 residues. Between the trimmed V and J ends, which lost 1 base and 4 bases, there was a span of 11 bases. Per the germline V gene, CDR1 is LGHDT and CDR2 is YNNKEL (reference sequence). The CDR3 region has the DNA TGTGCCAGCAGCCAAGGGCCCCGGTCATACGAGCAGTACTTC. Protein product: CASSQGPRSYEQYF.

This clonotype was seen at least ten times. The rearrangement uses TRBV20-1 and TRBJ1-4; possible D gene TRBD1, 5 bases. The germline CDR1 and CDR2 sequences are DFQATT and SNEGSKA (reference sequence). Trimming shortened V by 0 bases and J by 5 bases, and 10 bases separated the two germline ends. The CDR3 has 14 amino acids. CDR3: CSARDSGGNEKLFF. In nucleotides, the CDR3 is TGCAGTGCTAGAGACTCTGGGGGAAATGAAAAACTGTTTTTT.

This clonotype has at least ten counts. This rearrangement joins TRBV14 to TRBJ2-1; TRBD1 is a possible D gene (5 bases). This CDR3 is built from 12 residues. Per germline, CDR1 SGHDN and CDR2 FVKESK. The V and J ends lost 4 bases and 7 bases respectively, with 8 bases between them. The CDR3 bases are TGTGCCAGCAGCCGACAGTTGAATGAGCAGTTCTTC. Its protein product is CASSRQLNEQFF.

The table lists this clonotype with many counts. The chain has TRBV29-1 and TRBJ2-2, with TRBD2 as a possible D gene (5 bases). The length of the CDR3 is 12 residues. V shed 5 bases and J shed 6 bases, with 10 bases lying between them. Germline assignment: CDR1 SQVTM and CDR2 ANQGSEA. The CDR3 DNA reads TGCAGCGTTCGGGAAGTGGCCGGGGAGCTGTTTTTT. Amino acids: CSVREVAGELFF.